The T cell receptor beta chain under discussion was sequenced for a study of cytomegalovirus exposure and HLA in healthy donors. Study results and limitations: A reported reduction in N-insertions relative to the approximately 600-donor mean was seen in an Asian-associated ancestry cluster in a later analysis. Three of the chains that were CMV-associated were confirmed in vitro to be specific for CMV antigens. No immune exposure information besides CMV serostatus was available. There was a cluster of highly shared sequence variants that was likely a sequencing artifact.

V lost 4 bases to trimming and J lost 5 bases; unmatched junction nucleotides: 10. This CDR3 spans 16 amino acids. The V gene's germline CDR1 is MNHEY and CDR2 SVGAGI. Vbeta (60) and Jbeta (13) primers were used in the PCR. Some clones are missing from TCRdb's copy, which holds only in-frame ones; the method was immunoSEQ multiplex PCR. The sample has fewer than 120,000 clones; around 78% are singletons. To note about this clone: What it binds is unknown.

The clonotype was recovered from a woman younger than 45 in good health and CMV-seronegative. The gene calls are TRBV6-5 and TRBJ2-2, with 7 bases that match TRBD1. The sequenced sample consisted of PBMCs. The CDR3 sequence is CASSSPTGLRTGELFF. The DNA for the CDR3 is TGTGCCAGCAGTTCTCCGACAGGGCTTCGGACCGGGGAGCTGTTTTTT.